These T cell receptor beta chains were read from a single sample in a study of Graves' ophthalmopathy and Graves' hyperthyroidism. TCRdb reprocessed the multiplex PCR reads with MiXCR, giving one entry per CDR3 protein. The table lists nearly 400,000 distinct CDR3 sequences, about a sixth of them singletons, with about 1.4% in the top ten. Sequencing was performed on peripheral blood. These receptors all stem from a woman aged 18 to 35 with Graves' ophthalmopathy. The conserved cysteine and the conserved F or W are not part of the CDR3 here.

V,CDR3
TRBV20-1,SAANVNTEAF
TRBV6-2/TRBV6-3,ASSYPQAGGIYEQY
TRBV11-1,ASSLAGRGGRGETQY
TRBV4-3,ASSQVGNQETQY
TRBV5-6,ASSLDSGGLFYEQY
TRBV20-1,SARPLGGGVSYEQY
TRBV20-1,SARETTSVKIYEQY
TRBV6-1,ASSPTTSGSGEQY
TRBV12-3/TRBV12-4,ASSFFSGGQERAF
TRBV27,ASKSGLAATYEQY
TRBV7-7,ASSPIGLPKNIQY
TRBV11-2,ASSFGTEKELF
TRBV24-1,ATSRDNTGELF
TRBV7-2,ASSSPPGPETQY
TRBV29-1,SVDRGQRMNTEAF
TRBV7-3,ASSLVNGGELF
TRBV11-2,ASSLIPGGANVLT
TRBV29-1,SATGQGYEQY
TRBV7-8,ASSIARTSDSNQPQH
TRBV28,ASIRLRDPGSGNTIY
TRBV11-2,ASSHHRTGPYEQY
TRBV27,ASSLIGNYEQY
TRBV2,ASTQWGGYT
TRBV12-3/TRBV12-4,ASSHRLAGGQETQY
TRBV19,ATRDRGRETQY
TRBV11-2,ASSNQGGGNQPQH
TRBV27,ASSFGFRSYNSPLH
TRBV14,ASSPGTGDYEQY
TRBV19,ASSAREWDRSNQPQH
TRBV10-3,AISERDGARGNQPQH
TRBV9,ASSDTEQY
TRBV9,ASSVGASTDYEQY
TRBV6-1,ASSRQGVQNQPQH
TRBV7-9,ASSSRQSSYEQY
TRBV29-1,SVPRQGGGNTEAF
TRBV4-3,ASSQAAGLRYEQY
TRBV12-3/TRBV12-4,ASSFNSGPNQPQH
TRBV7-2,ASSLGLAGWETQY
TRBV6-1,ASSARQGWGNIQY
TRBV6-5,ASSYAGGRENYGYT
TRBV6-5,ASSYTPGTGGSPLH